This entry lists 32 T cell receptor beta chains sequenced from one sample in a study of blood T cell repertoires in COVID-19. Repertoires were generated with immunoSEQ multiplex PCR, while TCRdb's copy carries only in-frame clones and drops some. The data contain some 150,000 clones, 85% to 90% of them singletons. Material: peripheral blood. The source of these receptors is a woman aged 40 to 55 with acute or convalescent COVID-19.

This rearrangement joins TRBV4-1 to TRBJ2-2; D possibly corresponds to TRBD1 (5 bases). Trimming cost V 5 bases and J 0 bases, with 10 bases left between them. Germline-derived CDR1 and CDR2 are MGHRA and YSYEKL. CDR3 length equals 15 residues. The CDR3 region has the DNA TGCGCCAGCAGCTCGCGGACAACGAACACCGGGGAGCTGTTTTTT. Its protein is CASSSRTTNTGELFF.

This chain connects TRBV28 to TRBJ2-1; 8 bases line up with TRBD2. Germline CDR1 MDHEN, CDR2 SYDVKM. The CDR3 runs to 14 residues. V dropped 10 bases and J dropped 1; count of bases not matched to a gene: 6. Here the CDR3 DNA reads TGTGCCACCGTTGCGGGGGGTTCCTACAATGAGCAGTTCTTC. Translated, it gives CATVAGGSYNEQFF.

The count of this clone is one. The chain has TRBV30 and TRBJ1-6, with 9 bases that match TRBD1. Trimming took 0 bases from V and 9 from J; bases not matched to a gene: 3. Germline CDR1 reads GTSNPN; CDR2 reads SVGIG (reference sequence). The CDR3 is 14 amino acids. CDR3 nucleotides: TGTGCCTGGAGTGTGGGACAGGGTGGTTCACCCCTCCACTTT. Amino acids: CAWSVGQGGSPLHF.

The J gene is TRBJ2-7, the V gene TRBV11-2, with 8 bases fitting TRBD1. This CDR3 is built from 17 residues. J lost 1 base, V lost 4 bases, and 12 bases had no gene match. Germline V gene data show CDR1 as SGHAT and CDR2 as FQNNGV. CDR3 DNA sequence: TGTGCCAGCAGCTCTAGGGTCCAGGGGGCTTTTTCCTACGAGCAGTACTTC. This codes for CASSSRVQGAFSYEQYF.

V usage is TRBV29-1 and J usage is TRBJ2-7; 12 nucleotides agree with TRBD2. Germline lookup yields CDR1 SQVTM and CDR2 ANQGSEA. V lost 7 bases to trimming and J lost 4 bases; unmatched junction nucleotides: 8. The CDR3 covers 14 residues. The CDR3 DNA sequence: TGCAGCGACCAGACTAGCGGGAGTCCTTACGAGCAGTACTTC. Translating gives CSDQTSGSPYEQYF.

J is TRBJ2-2 and V is TRBV13; D is unresolved. Germline-derived CDR1 and CDR2 are PRHDT and FYEKMQ (reference sequence). The V gene lost 5 bases and the J gene lost 5 bases, with 18 bases spanning the gap. This CDR3 region has 16 residues. The CDR3 region is CASSPSPTLETGELFF. CDR3 sequence (DNA): TGTGCCAGCAGCCCCTCCCCCACCTTAGAAACCGGGGAGCTGTTTTTT.

This clone was detected once. This chain links TRBV19 with TRBJ1-2, with a possible D match to TRBD1 (5 bases). Trimming stripped 3 bases from V and 4 bases from J, with 24 bases between. The CDR3 has 18 residues. Germline assignment: CDR1 LNHDA and CDR2 SQIVND (reference sequence). CDR3 loop: CASSMERTPLGEAYGYTF. The CDR3 coding sequence is TGTGCCAGTAGTATGGAGAGGACACCCCTTGGGGAAGCCTATGGCTACACCTTC.

The chain links TRBV5-1 to TRBJ2-2; 7 nucleotides line up with TRBD1. After removal of 0 bases from V and 5 bases from J, the junction contained 7 bases not matched to a gene. Germline CDR1 is SGHRS and CDR2 is YFSETQ. CDR3 length equals 16 residues. CDR3 residues: CASSLVVTGETGELFF. CDR3 nucleotides: TGCGCCAGCAGCTTGGTGGTAACAGGGGAGACCGGGGAGCTGTTTTTT.

The chain couples TRBV15 to TRBJ2-7; 9 bases are a match to TRBD1. The V gene's germline CDR1 is LNHNV and CDR2 YYDKDF (reference sequence). The CDR3 runs 17 residues. With 0 bases clipped from V and 0 bases from J, the junction kept 6 bases outside the gene matches. CDR3 loop: CATSRDWGTGSSYEQYF. The CDR3 DNA follows: TGTGCCACCAGCAGAGATTGGGGGACAGGGAGCTCCTACGAGCAGTACTTC.

This clone was picked up one time. The V and J genes are TRBV5-1 and TRBJ2-1; TRBD1 agrees at 12 bases. The CDR3 runs to 15 residues. From germline, CDR1 is SGHRS and CDR2 YFSETQ. V gave up 6 bases and J gave up 4 bases; unmatched junction bases: 5. The CDR3 DNA reads as TGCGCCAGCAACCCGGGACAGGGGGCTTACAATGAGCAGTTCTTC. This translates into CASNPGQGAYNEQFF. The whole variable domain, remainder taken from reference TRBV5-1 and TRBJ2-1, is KAGVTQTPRYLIKTRGQQVTLSCSPISGHRSVSWYQQTPGQGLQFLFEYFSETQRNKGNFPGRFSGRQFSNSRSEMNVSTLELGDSALYLCASNPGQGAYNEQFFGPGTRLTVL.

Here the CDR3 DNA reads TGTGCCAGCTCAGGTAGCGGGGCCTCCTACGAGCAGTACTTC. Protein product: CASSGSGASYEQYF. The gene calls are TRBV9 and TRBJ2-7; 8 nucleotides line up with TRBD2. CDR3 length: 14 amino acids. The germline CDR1 and CDR2 sequences are SGDLS and YYNGEE. The V gene end was trimmed by 7 bases and the J gene end by 0 bases; junction bases not matched to a gene: 6.

The chain carries TRBV5-1 and TRBJ2-7; tentatively, D is TRBD1 (6 bases). There are 14 residues in the CDR3. Trimming shortened V by 0 bases and J by 4 bases, and 11 bases separated the two germline ends. The germline gives CDR1 SGHRS, CDR2 YFSETQ. CDR3 DNA: TGCGCCAGCAGCTTGGACCGGGACATATACGAGCAGTACTTC. It translates to CASSLDRDIYEQYF.

CDR3 DNA: TGTGCCAGCAGCTCGAACCGGGACATCGGTACAGATACGCAGTATTTT. Translation: CASSSNRDIGTDTQYF. V is TRBV9 and J is TRBJ2-3; D possibly corresponds to TRBD1 (6 bases). Germline CDR1 is SGDLS and CDR2 is YYNGEE. V lost 4 bases and J 3 bases, leaving 18 bases between the germline ends. This CDR3 is 16 amino acids long.

J is TRBJ2-7 and V is TRBV5-5; D remains unclear. The CDR3 is 12 amino acids. Germline lookup yields CDR1 SGHKS and CDR2 YYEKEE (reference sequence). V was trimmed by 2 bases and J by 7 bases, leaving 10 bases between them. The CDR3 sequence is CASSFSGGEQYF. For the CDR3, the DNA is TGTGCCAGCAGCTTCTCAGGTGGGGAGCAGTACTTC.

A few counts support this clone. The chain is built from TRBV9 and TRBJ2-2, with D hard to call. Trimming took 0 bases from V and 6 from J, leaving 3 bases between them. Germline CDR1 reads SGDLS; CDR2 reads YYNGEE. The CDR3 consists of 12 residues. CDR3 DNA: TGTGCCAGCAGCGTAGTATCCGGGGAGCTGTTTTTT. This translates into CASSVVSGELFF.

This clone was found once. The chain links TRBV10-1 to TRBJ1-5; TRBD1 aligns across 9 bases. The V gene end was trimmed by 0 bases and the J gene end by 4 bases; junction bases not matched to a gene: 7. Germline V CDR1 and CDR2: WNHNN, SYGVQD (reference sequence). The CDR3 covers 17 residues. Here the CDR3 reads CASSESKGQGPNQPQHF. For the CDR3, the DNA is TGCGCCAGCAGTGAGTCGAAGGGACAGGGTCCAAATCAGCCCCAGCATTTT.

V gene TRBV10-1 combines with J gene TRBJ2-7, with 8 bases matching TRBD1. The germline CDR1 and CDR2 sequences are WNHNN and SYGVQD (reference sequence). Unmatched junction bases numbered 5, after V lost 6 bases and J lost 7 bases. This CDR3 is 12 amino acids long. This CDR3 reads CASSGTGLEQYF. The CDR3 bases are TGCGCCAGCAGCGGGACAGGTCTGGAGCAGTACTTC.

V and J are TRBV11-2 and TRBJ2-1; 7 bases are a match to TRBD1. The germline V gene encodes CDR1 SGHAT and CDR2 FQNNGV. V gave up 2 bases and J gave up 3 bases; unmatched junction bases: 4. The CDR3 has 15 residues. CDR3 nucleotides: TGTGCCAGCAGCTTAAATGACAGGGACTACAATGAGCAGTTCTTC. It specifies CASSLNDRDYNEQFF.

V usage is TRBV19 and J usage is TRBJ1-2; unclear D gene. The CDR3 loop spans 12 amino acids. Trimming took 3 bases from V and 8 from J, leaving 10 bases between them. The germline V gene has CDR1 LNHDA and CDR2 SQIVND (reference sequence). In DNA form, the CDR3 reads TGTGCCAGTAGTATCGAGGGAGTAGGCTACACCTTC. Its protein product is CASSIEGVGYTF.

The rearrangement links TRBV6-6 to TRBJ2-3; 7 bases line up with TRBD2. CDR1 and CDR2 from the germline V gene are MNHNY and SVGAGI (reference sequence). This CDR3 spans 13 amino acids. The V segment lost 6 bases and the J segment 7 bases; nucleotides outside the gene matches: 7. The CDR3 spells CASSPAGEHTQYF. CDR3 nucleotides: TGTGCCAGCAGCCCGGCGGGAGAACATACGCAGTATTTT.

This clone appeared once. V is TRBV7-3 and J is TRBJ2-6, with 9 bases lining up with TRBD2. Germline CDR1 and CDR2: SGHTA and FQGTGA. This CDR3 region has 20 residues. The ends lost 1 base at V and 1 base at J; junction bases unmatched: 11. CDR3 region: CASSLRREGPGGSGANVLTF. Here the CDR3 DNA reads TGTGCCAGCAGCTTAAGGCGGGAGGGCCCCGGGGGATCTGGGGCCAACGTCCTGACTTTC.

This clone was seen more than once but under ten times. V and J are TRBV12-5 and TRBJ1-3, with 7 positions matching TRBD1. Germline V gene data show CDR1 as LGHNT and CDR2 as FRNRAP. The CDR3 loop spans 16 amino acids. The ends lost 0 bases at V and 5 bases at J; junction bases unmatched: 7. The chain's CDR3 is CASGLVLDRERNTIYF. The DNA of the CDR3 is TGTGCTAGTGGTTTGGTACTAGACAGGGAAAGAAACACCATATATTTT.

The rearrangement links TRBV19 to TRBJ1-1; 7 bases are a match to TRBD1. Trimming cost V 5 bases and J 1 base; bases outside gene matches: 1. The CDR3 spans 13 residues. CDR1 LNHDA and CDR2 SQIVND come from the germline V gene (reference sequence). CDR3 sequence (DNA): TGTGCCAGTAGTTGGGACAGGAACACTGAAGCTTTCTTT. It translates to CASSWDRNTEAFF.

The chain recombines TRBV3-1 (or the pseudogene TRBV3-2) with TRBJ2-7; possibly TRBD2 for D (6 bases). CDR3 length: 15 residues. Germline CDR1 and CDR2: LGHDT and YNNKEL (reference sequence). V dropped 1 base and J dropped 0 bases, with 10 bases sitting between them. CDR3 region: CASSQVIGSSYEQYF. CDR3 in DNA: TGTGCCAGCAGCCAAGTCATCGGGAGCTCCTACGAGCAGTACTTC.

The J gene is TRBJ2-2, the V gene TRBV5-4; unclear D gene. V lost 0 bases and J lost 5, with 8 bases in between. CDR3 length: 14 residues. Looked up from germline, CDR1 is SGHNT and CDR2 is YYREEE (reference sequence). CDR3 DNA sequence: TGTGCCAGCAGCTTGGAGATGAGAACCGGGGAGCTGTTTTTT. Residues: CASSLEMRTGELFF.

The chain recombines TRBV6-6 with TRBJ2-5, with unresolved D. Trimming shortened V by 0 bases and J by 5 bases, and 10 bases separated the two germline ends. The length of the CDR3 is 14 residues. Germline V gene lookup returns CDR1 MNHNY and CDR2 SVGAGI (reference sequence). The CDR3 protein is CASSYSDSRETQYF. The CDR3 nucleotides read TGTGCCAGCAGTTACTCTGATAGCCGGGAGACCCAGTACTTC.

This rearrangement joins TRBV7-9 to TRBJ1-3, with TRBD1 as a possible D gene (5 bases). This CDR3 comprises 16 residues. V lost 3 bases to trimming and J lost 2 bases, with 14 bases between them. The germline V gene has CDR1 SEHNR and CDR2 FQNEAQ (reference sequence). DNA of the CDR3: TGTGCCAGCAGCTTGAGTCTCAGGGTAACTGGAAACACCATATATTTT. This gives the protein CASSLSLRVTGNTIYF.

This chain joins TRBV5-4 and TRBJ2-1; TRBD2 agrees at 8 bases. With 3 bases clipped from V and 6 bases from J, the junction kept 8 bases outside the gene matches. This CDR3 has 15 residues. Looked up from germline, CDR1 is SGHNT and CDR2 is YYREEE (reference sequence). Here the CDR3 reads CASSYGTSGFNEQFF. The CDR3 DNA sequence: TGTGCCAGCAGCTACGGGACTAGTGGGTTCAATGAGCAGTTCTTC.

This rearrangement joins TRBV21-1 to TRBJ2-7; no DNA check was done on the table's D call, TRBD2. TRBV21-1 is assigned pseudogene status. CDR3 length: 15 residues. The CDR3 reads CASSKSGRGAYEQYF. The CDR3 DNA reads as TGTGCCAGCAGCAAATCTGGAAGAGGAGCCTACGAGCAGTACTTC.

This CDR3 is CASSSLSGGFIAKNIQYF. As DNA, the CDR3 is TGTGCCAGCAGTTCCCTTAGCGGGGGATTTATAGCCAAAAACATTCAGTACTTC. The chain joins TRBV28 to TRBJ2-4; 9 positions match TRBD2. Germline values: CDR1 MDHEN, CDR2 SYDVKM. J was trimmed by 0 bases and V by 4 bases; bases with no gene match: 10. This CDR3 region has 18 residues.

A few counts support this clone. CDR3 region: CASSFGLEAFF. As DNA, the CDR3 is TGTGCCAGCAGTTTCGGTCTTGAAGCTTTCTTT. The rearrangement joins TRBV12-3 or TRBV12-4 to TRBJ1-1; D is unclear. V gave up 3 bases and J gave up 7 bases, with 6 bases separating them. The CDR3 length is 11 residues.

The chain carries TRBV7-8 and TRBJ2-7; 8 bases align to TRBD2. V trimming: 5 bases; J trimming: 0 bases; junction bases outside the gene matches: 18. From germline, CDR1 is SGHVS and CDR2 FQNEAQ. CDR3 length equals 19 residues. CDR3 nucleotide sequence: TGTGCCAGCAGCCATCTTGGGTCAATAGCGGGATTCGTCTCCTACGAGCAGTACTTC. It yields the protein CASSHLGSIAGFVSYEQYF.